This TCR beta chain appears in the sequencing data of a study of cytomegalovirus exposure and HLA in healthy donors. Study-wide points: Among TCR sequences, most were rare, though some public TCRs appeared in many donors. Compared with the roughly 700-donor mean, an Asian-associated ancestry cluster reportedly had fewer N-insertions, according to a later analysis. Judged likely to be a sequencing artifact was a cluster of highly shared sequence variants. Most subjects had HLA-A and HLA-B alleles reportedly predicted accurately by TCR beta sequences.

PCR primers comprised 60 Vbeta and 13 Jbeta primers. The repertoire was sequenced with immunoSEQ multiplex PCR; TCRdb's copy has only in-frame clones and lacks some. This repertoire shows some 270,000 clones, around 80% found once; its top ten account for more than 0.3%. Per the germline V gene, CDR1 is SGHRS and CDR2 is YFSETQ. The V and J ends lost 4 bases and 0 bases respectively, with 18 bases between them. The CDR3 is 17 amino acids. On this clone: Its cognate antigen is unknown.

The genes are TRBV5-1 and TRBJ2-3; D is unclear. Sample: PBMCs. The source is a girl aged 2 to 9 in good health and CMV-seronegative. The CDR3 nucleotides read TGCGCCAGCAGCCGAAGGAAAAATGACTTGAGCACAGATACGCAGTATTTT. Protein sequence: CASSRRKNDLSTDTQYF.